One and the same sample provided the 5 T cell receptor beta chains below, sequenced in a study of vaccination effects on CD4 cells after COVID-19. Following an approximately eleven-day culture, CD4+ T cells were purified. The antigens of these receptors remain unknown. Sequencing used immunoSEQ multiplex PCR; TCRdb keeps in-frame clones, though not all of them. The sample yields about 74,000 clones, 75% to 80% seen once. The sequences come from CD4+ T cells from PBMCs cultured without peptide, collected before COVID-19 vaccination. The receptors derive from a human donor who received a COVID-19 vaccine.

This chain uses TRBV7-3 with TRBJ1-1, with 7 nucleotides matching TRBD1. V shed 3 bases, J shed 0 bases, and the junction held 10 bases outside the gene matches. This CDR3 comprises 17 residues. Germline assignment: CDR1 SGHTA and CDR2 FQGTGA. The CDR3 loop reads CASSLVATGAMNTEAFF. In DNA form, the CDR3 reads TGTGCCAGCAGCTTGGTTGCCACAGGGGCGATGAACACTGAAGCTTTCTTT. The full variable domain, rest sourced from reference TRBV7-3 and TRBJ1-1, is GAGVSQTPSNKVTEKGKYVELRCDPISGHTALYWYRQSLGQGPEFLIYFQGTGAADDSGLPNDRFFAVRPEGSVSTLKIQRTERGDSAVYLCASSLVATGAMNTEAFFGQGTRLTVV.

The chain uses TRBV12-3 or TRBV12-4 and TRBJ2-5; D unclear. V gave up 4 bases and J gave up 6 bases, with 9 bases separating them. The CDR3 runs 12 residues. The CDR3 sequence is CASSSPRQTQYF. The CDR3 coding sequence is TGTGCCAGCAGTTCCCCACGGCAGACCCAGTACTTC.

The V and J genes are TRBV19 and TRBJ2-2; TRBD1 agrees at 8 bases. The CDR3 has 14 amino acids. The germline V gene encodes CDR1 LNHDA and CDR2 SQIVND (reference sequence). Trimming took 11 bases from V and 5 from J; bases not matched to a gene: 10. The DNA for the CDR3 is TGTGCCTCTCTACAGGGGGACGCAACCGGGGAGCTGTTTTTT. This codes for CASLQGDATGELFF.

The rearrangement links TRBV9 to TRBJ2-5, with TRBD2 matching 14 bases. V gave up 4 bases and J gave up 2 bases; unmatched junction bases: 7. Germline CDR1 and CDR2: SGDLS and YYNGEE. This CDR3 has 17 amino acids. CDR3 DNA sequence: TGTGCCAGCAGCCCCGGGACTAGCGGGGGCCTACAAGAGACCCAGTACTTC. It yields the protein CASSPGTSGGLQETQYF.

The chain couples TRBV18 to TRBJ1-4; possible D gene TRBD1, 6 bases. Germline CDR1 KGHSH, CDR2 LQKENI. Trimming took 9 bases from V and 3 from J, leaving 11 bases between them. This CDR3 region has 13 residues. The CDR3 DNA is TGTGCCAGTTCGACAGGTTCTAATGAAAAACTGTTTTTT. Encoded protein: CASSTGSNEKLFF.